The clone carrying this T cell receptor (beta chain) was seen a few times. Autoimmune disease history or systemic immunosuppression disqualified patients. The data stem from a study of OX40 agonist ivuxolimab in advanced cancers. Whole-study context: Having had anti-PD-1, anti-PD-L1 or anti-CTLA-4 therapy before was allowed, and about 42% had some.

Sequencing used immunoSEQ multiplex PCR; TCRdb keeps in-frame clones, though not all of them. This sample has approximately 29,000 clones, with roughly 80% found just once. Germline CDR1 reads SGHNT; CDR2 reads YYREEE (reference sequence). Between the trimmed V and J ends, which lost 2 bases and 4 bases, there was a span of 14 bases. The CDR3 totals 15 residues. The source of this sequence is an adult with an advanced solid tumor such as melanoma, head and neck, liver or kidney cancer. The genes are TRBV5-4 and TRBJ2-3, with TRBD2 as a possible D gene (7 bases). Material: CD4+ or CD8+ T cells sorted from blood, obtained in a trial of the OX40 agonist ivuxolimab. CDR3 protein: CASSFGGPDPDTQYF. The CDR3 DNA is TGTGCCAGCAGCTTCGGGGGGCCGGACCCAGATACGCAGTATTTT.